This T cell receptor (beta chain) was profiled in a study of T-cell reconstitution after alpha-beta-depleted transplantation in children. Construction of the TCRbeta library involved unique molecular identifiers. MiXCR, run by TCRdb on the PCR reads, gives a single entry per CDR3 protein. The sample has roughly 610,000 distinct CDR3 sequences, over 9.5% seen once. V lost 6 bases and J lost 6, with 11 bases in between. Looked up from germline, CDR1 is SNHLY and CDR2 is FYNNEI. CDR3 length: 13 residues. V gene TRBV2 combines with J gene TRBJ2-2, with TRBD2 as a possible D gene (6 bases). The sample consisted of PBMCs from the stem cell graft donor, taken from the stem cell graft. This clonotype was sampled from a human donor who donated a stem cell graft to a child with acute myeloid leukemia. The CDR3 loop reads CASSGRGPGELFF. For the CDR3, the DNA is TGTGCCAGCAGCGGGAGAGGTCCCGGGGAGCTGTTTTTT. Looking up the rest from reference TRBV2 and TRBJ2-2 gives the full variable domain: EPEVTQTPSHQVTQMGQEVILRCVPISNHLYFYWYRQILGQKVEFLVSFYNNEISEKSEIFDDQFSVERPDGSNFTLKIRSTKLEDSAMYFCASSGRGPGELFFGEGSRLTVL.